This T cell receptor (beta chain) was profiled in a study of CD8 T cells in Susac syndrome. Points from the study as a whole: Acknowledgment was made by the study that its TCR sequencing and HLA analysis involved a relatively small number of individuals.

The CDR3 covers 17 residues. CDR1 LNHDA and CDR2 SQIVND come from the germline V gene (reference sequence). The V end lost 3 bases, the J end lost 3 bases, and 18 bases lay between the germline ends. In blood CD8+ and CD4+ T cells, TCR beta underwent sequencing. Comment on this clonotype: The antigen is unknown.

Reverse transcription of roughly 0.5 to 1 ug RNA was performed with random hexamers. The amplification used immunoSEQ multiplex PCR on TCR beta CDR3; it spanned 54 Vbeta and 13 Jbeta. TCRdb passed the immunoSEQ multiplex PCR reads through MiXCR, listing each CDR3 protein once. The sample contains 110,000 or so distinct CDR3 sequences, approximately 91% of which appear only once. This sequence joins TRBV19 and TRBJ2-4, with D tentatively TRBD1 or TRBD2 (5 bases each). Source material: CD4+ T cells from PBMCs. This TCR derives from a human donor in good health. CDR3 DNA: TGTGCCAGTAGTATGGAATCAGGGACGAGAAACAAAAACATTCAGTACTTC. It codes for CASSMESGTRNKNIQYF.